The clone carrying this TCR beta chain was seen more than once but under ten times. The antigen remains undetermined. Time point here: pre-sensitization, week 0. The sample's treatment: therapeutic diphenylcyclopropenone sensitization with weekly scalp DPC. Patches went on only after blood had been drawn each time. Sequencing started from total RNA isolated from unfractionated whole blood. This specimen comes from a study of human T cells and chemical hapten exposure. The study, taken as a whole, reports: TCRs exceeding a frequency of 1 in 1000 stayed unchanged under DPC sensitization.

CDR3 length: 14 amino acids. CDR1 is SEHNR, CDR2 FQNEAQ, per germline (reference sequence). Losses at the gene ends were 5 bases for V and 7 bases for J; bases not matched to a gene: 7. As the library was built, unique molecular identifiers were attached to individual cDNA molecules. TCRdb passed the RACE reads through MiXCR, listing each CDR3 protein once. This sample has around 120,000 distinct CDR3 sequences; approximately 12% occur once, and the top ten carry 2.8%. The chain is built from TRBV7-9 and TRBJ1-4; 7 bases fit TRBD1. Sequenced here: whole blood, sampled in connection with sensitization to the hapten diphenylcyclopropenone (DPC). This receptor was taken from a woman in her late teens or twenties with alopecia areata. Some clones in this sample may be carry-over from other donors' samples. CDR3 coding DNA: TGTGCCAGCAGCCTAGGGACAGTTAGTGAAAAACTGTTTTTT. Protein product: CASSLGTVSEKLFF.